The 32 T cell receptor beta chains presented below share a single source sample, sequenced in a study of blood T cell repertoires in COVID-19. Some clones are missing from TCRdb's copy, which holds only in-frame ones; the method was immunoSEQ multiplex PCR. The sample yields 280,000 or so clones, roughly 85% seen once. Sample: PBMCs or T cells enriched from blood (not recorded which). The receptors come from a man in his thirties or forties who had recovered from COVID-19.

As for this clone: Mismatch with germline at one junction end may stem from a read error. This sequence joins TRBV7-7 and TRBJ2-5, with TRBD2 matching over 7 bases. Germline CDR1 and CDR2: SSHAT and FNYEAQ (reference sequence). The CDR3 runs 16 residues. Here the CDR3 DNA reads TGTGCTAGCAGCTCTACGGGATCGCTGCGGGGGGAGACCCAGTACTTC. Its translation is CASSSTGSLRGETQYF. The entire variable domain, with the rest obtained from reference TRBV7-7 and TRBJ2-5, is as follows: GAGVSQSPRYKVTKRGQDVTLRCDPISSHATLYWYQQALGQGPEFLTYFNYEAQPDKSGLPSDRFSAERPEGSISTLTIQRTEQRDSAMYRCASSSTGSLRGETQYFGPGTRLLVL.

The chain carries TRBV18 and TRBJ2-7; 8 bases match TRBD1. The germline V gene encodes CDR1 KGHSH and CDR2 LQKENI. V lost 6 bases, J lost 7 bases, and 14 bases stayed unmatched. CDR3 length: 15 amino acids. CDR3 amino acids: CASSSEARGLQEQYF. The CDR3 DNA is TGTGCCAGCTCTTCCGAGGCCAGGGGGCTTCAAGAGCAGTACTTC.

CDR3 in DNA: TGTGCCAGTATGGAGGGCAAATTCAGCACAGATACGCAGTATTTT. As protein: CASMEGKFSTDTQYF. The chain combines TRBV19 with TRBJ2-3, with D perhaps matching TRBD2 (6 bases). CDR1 LNHDA and CDR2 SQIVND come from the germline V gene (reference sequence). The CDR3 totals 15 residues. V was shortened by 7 bases and J by 0 bases, with 14 bases between the two germline ends.

This clone was seen only once. The rearrangement joins TRBV5-1 to TRBJ1-1, with D possibly TRBD1 on 6 matching bases. Germline assignment: CDR1 SGHRS and CDR2 YFSETQ. The V end lost 4 bases, the J end lost 4 bases, and 17 bases lay between the germline ends. The CDR3 contains 15 residues. CDR3 loop: CASSPTISGATEAFF. CDR3 bases: TGCGCCAGCAGCCCCACCATATCAGGGGCCACTGAAGCTTTCTTT.

The genes are TRBV3-1 (or the pseudogene TRBV3-2) and TRBJ2-7; TRBD2 aligns across 7 bases. This CDR3 contains 15 residues. Germline lookup yields CDR1 LGHDT and CDR2 YNNKEL (reference sequence). Unmatched junction bases numbered 6, after V lost 4 bases and J lost 0 bases. The CDR3 spells CASSRGGNSSYEQYF. CDR3 coding DNA: TGTGCCAGCAGCCGGGGGGGGAACAGCTCCTACGAGCAGTACTTC.

The V gene is TRBV6-2 or TRBV6-3, the J gene TRBJ1-4; a weak D match, TRBD1 (5 bases). CDR1 and CDR2 (germline): MNHEY, SVGEGT. This CDR3 has 16 amino acids. The V gene lost 2 bases and the J gene lost 4 bases, with 14 bases spanning the gap. CDR3 sequence reads: CASSYGRTRDNEKLFF. Written as DNA, the CDR3 is TGTGCCAGCAGTTACGGACGGACCAGGGATAATGAAAAACTGTTTTTT.

The chain combines TRBV30 with TRBJ1-2, with 7 bases that match TRBD1. V shed 0 bases and J 6 bases; nucleotides not matched to a gene: 4. The CDR3 has 13 amino acids. Germline CDR1 and CDR2: GTSNPN and SVGIG (reference sequence). The CDR3 sequence is CAWSVYRGDGYTF. DNA of the CDR3: TGTGCCTGGAGTGTTTACAGGGGCGATGGCTACACCTTC. The whole variable domain, remainder taken from reference TRBV30 and TRBJ1-2, is SQTIHQWPATLVQPVGSPLSLECTVEGTSNPNLYWYRQAAGRGLQLLFYSVGIGQISSEVPQNLSASRPQDRQFILSSKKLLLSDSGFYLCAWSVYRGDGYTFGSGTRLTVV.

This clone was seen once. The J gene is TRBJ1-2, the V gene TRBV3-1 (or the pseudogene TRBV3-2), with D maybe TRBD1 (6 bases). V was pared by 2 bases and J by 1 base, with 11 bases between. Germline-derived CDR1 and CDR2 are LGHDT and YNNKEL (reference sequence). This CDR3 is built from 15 residues. The DNA of the CDR3 is TGTGCCAGCAGCCAACAGGGGATACATAACTATGGCTACACCTTC. Translated, it gives CASSQQGIHNYGYTF.

This clone was recorded many times. The chain couples TRBV19 to TRBJ1-2; TRBD1 agrees at 8 bases. From germline, CDR1 is LNHDA and CDR2 SQIVND (reference sequence). CDR3 length: 16 residues. The V segment lost 4 bases and the J segment 4 bases; nucleotides outside the gene matches: 11. CDR3 DNA sequence: TGTGCCAGTAGTACCCTTAATTCGGACAGGGCCTATGGCTACACCTTC. It specifies CASSTLNSDRAYGYTF.

The gene calls are TRBV3-1 (or the pseudogene TRBV3-2) and TRBJ2-5; perhaps TRBD1 as D (5 bases). The germline V gene encodes CDR1 LGHDT and CDR2 YNNKEL (reference sequence). V was cut by 1 base and J by 5 bases, with 14 bases left in between. The CDR3 runs 15 residues. CDR3 in DNA: TGTGCCAGCAGCCAAGTAAGGGGTTTGGGGGAGACCCAGTACTTC. Translating it yields CASSQVRGLGETQYF.

J is TRBJ1-1 and V is TRBV19, with 10 bases aligning to TRBD1. Germline V lookup: CDR1 LNHDA, CDR2 SQIVND (reference sequence). After removal of 5 bases from V and 6 bases from J, the junction contained 9 bases not matched to a gene. This CDR3 is built from 15 residues. For the CDR3, the DNA is TGTGCCAGTAGTTTACGGACAGGGGGTATCTCTGAAGCTTTCTTT. Its protein is CASSLRTGGISEAFF.

This chain links TRBV5-8 with TRBJ2-2; D possibly corresponds to TRBD1 (6 bases). Germline V gives CDR1 SGHTS, CDR2 YDEGEE. V gave up 3 bases and J gave up 5 bases, with 20 bases separating them. The CDR3 contains 17 residues. As DNA, the CDR3 is TGTGCCAGCAGCTGGAGGTCGTGGGGACAAGGAACCGGGGAGCTGTTTTTT. As protein: CASSWRSWGQGTGELFF.

This clone was detected only once. The chain uses TRBV9 and TRBJ1-2, with unresolved D. Looked up from germline, CDR1 is SGDLS and CDR2 is YYNGEE. V lost 0 bases to trimming and J lost 6 bases, with 9 bases between them. The CDR3 is 13 amino acids. CDR3 DNA: TGTGCCAGCAGCGTAGGAGGGAGGAATGGCTACACCTTC. Translation gives CASSVGGRNGYTF. Combining the CDR3 with reference TRBV9 and TRBJ1-2 gives the whole variable domain DSGVTQTPKHLITATGQRVTLRCSPRSGDLSVYWYQQSLDQGLQFLIQYYNGEERAKGNILERFSAQQFPDLHSELNLSSLELGDSALYFCASSVGGRNGYTFGSGTRLTVV.

The J gene is TRBJ2-1, the V gene TRBV27, with D tentatively TRBD1 (5 bases). The V gene's germline CDR1 is MNHEY and CDR2 SMNVEV (reference sequence). This CDR3 spans 14 amino acids. The germline V and J ends were trimmed by 2 bases and 4 bases, with 9 bases remaining between them. This CDR3 is CASSLGAAYNEQFF. The CDR3 coding sequence is TGTGCCAGCAGTTTAGGGGCAGCATACAATGAGCAGTTCTTC.

This clone was seen a few times. The chain combines TRBV30 with TRBJ1-2; D gene unclear. Trimming cost V 3 bases and J 5 bases, with 10 bases left between them. The CDR3 runs 12 residues. The germline V gene has CDR1 GTSNPN and CDR2 SVGIG (reference sequence). The CDR3 here is CAWRPGWYGYTF. The CDR3 DNA reads TGTGCCTGGAGACCCGGGTGGTATGGCTACACCTTC.

J is TRBJ2-7 and V is TRBV5-1; TRBD2 aligns across 9 bases. The J segment lost 0 bases and the V segment lost 4 bases, leaving 8 bases of the junction unmatched. The germline CDR1 and CDR2 sequences are SGHRS and YFSETQ. This CDR3 has 16 residues. Written as DNA, the CDR3 is TGCGCCAGCAGCCCCGATGGCGGGGGGGTCTCCTACGAGCAGTACTTC. As protein: CASSPDGGGVSYEQYF.

The chain carries TRBV19 and TRBJ1-2, with TRBD1 matching over 7 bases. Germline CDR1 is LNHDA and CDR2 is SQIVND (reference sequence). The CDR3 length is 14 residues. The V and J ends lost 3 bases and 8 bases, in that order; junction bases with no gene match: 9. The CDR3 spells CASSMREGARGYTF. The CDR3 nucleotides read TGTGCCAGTAGTATGCGGGAGGGGGCGCGGGGCTACACCTTC.

The chain links TRBV7-8 to TRBJ1-3, with a tentative D call TRBD1 (5 bases). Trimming took 5 bases from V and 4 from J, leaving 12 bases between them. The germline gives CDR1 SGHVS, CDR2 FQNEAQ. This CDR3 is 14 amino acids long. As DNA, the CDR3 is TGTGCCAGCAGCGGGGGGACCTCCGGAAACACCATATATTTT. Amino acids: CASSGGTSGNTIYF. The complete variable domain, with remaining parts taken from reference TRBV7-8 and TRBJ1-3, reads GAGVSQSPRYKVAKRGQDVALRCDPISGHVSLFWYQQALGQGPEFLTYFQNEAQLDKSGLPSDRFFAERPEGSVSTLKIQRTQQEDSAVYLCASSGGTSGNTIYFGEGSWLTVV.

This chain joins TRBV18 and TRBJ2-7, with TRBD1 as a possible D gene (5 bases). There are 14 residues in the CDR3. V was cut by 3 bases and J by 1 base, with 10 bases left in between. The germline gives CDR1 KGHSH, CDR2 LQKENI. For the CDR3, the DNA is TGTGCCAGCTCACCTACACGACAGTCCTACGAGCAGTACTTC. Its protein product is CASSPTRQSYEQYF.

The chain couples TRBV30 to TRBJ1-2, with D unresolved. V was trimmed by 5 bases and J by 2 bases, leaving 12 bases between them. Looked up from germline, CDR1 is GTSNPN and CDR2 is SVGIG (reference sequence). CDR3 length equals 13 residues. The DNA for the CDR3 is TGTGCCTGGCAACCTAGTGAGAACTATGGCTACACCTTC. It translates to CAWQPSENYGYTF.

V is TRBV5-6 and J is TRBJ2-1; 12 nucleotides match TRBD2. V was clipped by 0 bases and J by 4 bases; unmatched bases: 2. Germline V gene sequence: CDR1 SGHDT, CDR2 YYEEEE. The CDR3 is 16 residues long. CDR3 protein: CASSLATSGGYNEQFF. CDR3 nucleotides: TGTGCCAGCAGCTTGGCTACTAGCGGGGGGTACAATGAGCAGTTCTTC. Full variable domain (remainder filled in from reference TRBV5-6 and TRBJ2-1): DAGVTQSPTHLIKTRGQQVTLRCSPKSGHDTVSWYQQALGQGPQFIFQYYEEEERQRGNFPDRFSGHQFPNYSSELNVNALLLGDSALYLCASSLATSGGYNEQFFGPGTRLTVL.

This clone is a singleton in its sample. This rearrangement joins TRBV7-6 to TRBJ2-5, with a possible D match to TRBD2 (6 bases). The CDR3 is 17 residues long. CDR1 is SGHVS and CDR2 is FNYEAQ in the germline V gene. Trimming left V 0 bases short and J 1 base short, with 15 bases between. CDR3 loop: CASSLAISGQPQETQYF. CDR3 DNA: TGTGCCAGCAGCTTAGCGATTAGCGGACAACCCCAAGAGACCCAGTACTTC.

V gene TRBV9 combines with J gene TRBJ2-1, with a weak D call TRBD1 (6 bases). CDR1 SGDLS and CDR2 YYNGEE come from the germline V gene. Trimming left V 4 bases short and J 8 bases short, with 16 bases between. This CDR3 contains 14 residues. CDR3 in amino acids: CASSPQQGVDEQFF. The CDR3 nucleotides read TGTGCCAGCAGCCCTCAACAGGGAGTGGATGAGCAGTTCTTC.

The chain recombines TRBV20-1 with TRBJ1-2, with D unclear. V was trimmed by 6 bases and J by 10 bases, leaving 15 bases between them. Germline V gene lookup returns CDR1 DFQATT and CDR2 SNEGSKA (reference sequence). The CDR3 contains 11 residues. The chain's CDR3 is CSAKPVLHYTF. Written as DNA, the CDR3 is TGCAGTGCCAAGCCGGTACTTCACTACACCTTC.

V and J are TRBV19 and TRBJ2-3, with D possibly matching TRBD2 (5 bases). The CDR3 length is 13 residues. Trimming pared 1 base from V and 10 bases from J, leaving 12 bases between. Germline V gene lookup returns CDR1 LNHDA and CDR2 SQIVND (reference sequence). CDR3 sequence: CASSIVTEEPQYF. CDR3 bases: TGTGCCAGTAGTATAGTTACGGAGGAACCGCAGTATTTT.

As DNA, the CDR3 is TGCGCCAGCAGCGGACAGGGAATTCCGAACACTGAAGCTTTCTTT. Its translation: CASSGQGIPNTEAFF. The chain links TRBV5-1 to TRBJ1-1; 8 nucleotides agree with TRBD1. The germline gives CDR1 SGHRS, CDR2 YFSETQ. The V segment lost 4 bases and the J segment 1 base; nucleotides outside the gene matches: 6. This CDR3 has 15 amino acids.

This clone was seen at least ten times. The rearrangement joins TRBV2 to TRBJ2-1; 10 nucleotides match TRBD1. The CDR3 is 15 amino acids. The V segment lost 2 bases and the J segment 7 bases; nucleotides outside the gene matches: 5. Germline V gives CDR1 SNHLY, CDR2 FYNNEI. CDR3: CASSEPGQGQNEQFF. CDR3 in DNA: TGTGCCAGCAGTGAACCGGGACAGGGGCAAAATGAGCAGTTCTTC.

This chain's CDR3 is CASSFDRGRGYGYTF. The CDR3 bases are TGTGCCAGCAGCTTTGACAGGGGTCGGGGCTATGGCTACACCTTC. The gene calls are TRBV5-4 and TRBJ1-2; 8 bases map to TRBD1. Germline assignment: CDR1 SGHNT and CDR2 YYREEE (reference sequence). J gave up 4 bases and V 2 bases, and 7 bases lay outside the gene matches. The CDR3 contains 15 residues.

This clone has just one count. The V gene is TRBV6-5, the J gene TRBJ2-1; 7 bases align to TRBD2. This CDR3 region has 15 residues. V was clipped by 6 bases and J by 2 bases; unmatched bases: 7. Germline V gene lookup returns CDR1 MNHEY and CDR2 SVGAGI. In DNA, the CDR3 is TGTGCCAGCAGACGGCGGGGGATTGCCTACAATGAGCAGTTCTTC. Amino acid sequence: CASRRRGIAYNEQFF.

CDR3 in DNA: TGTGCCAGCAGCTCGGGGACAGGGTGGGAGCAGTACTTC. Translated: CASSSGTGWEQYF. This chain links TRBV11-3 with TRBJ2-7, with 9 bases fitting TRBD1. V was clipped by 4 bases and J by 7 bases; unmatched bases: 5. The CDR3 covers 13 residues. Germline CDR1 reads SGHNT; CDR2 reads YENEEA.

This chain links TRBV5-5 with TRBJ1-4; D gene uncertain. V lost 0 bases and J lost 6, with 15 bases in between. Germline assignment: CDR1 SGHKS and CDR2 YYEKEE (reference sequence). CDR3 length equals 16 residues. CDR3 residues: CASSLAIGFGDEKLFF. CDR3 bases: TGTGCCAGCAGCTTGGCCATAGGTTTCGGGGATGAAAAACTGTTTTTT.

The chain uses TRBV7-2 and TRBJ1-3; the D is unclear. The germline V gene has CDR1 SGHTA and CDR2 FQGNSA. This CDR3 spans 16 amino acids. V was cut by 5 bases and J by 0 bases, with 14 bases left in between. CDR3 DNA sequence: TGTGCCAGCAGCCCCGGGAACGGATACTCTGGAAACACCATATATTTT. It specifies CASSPGNGYSGNTIYF.